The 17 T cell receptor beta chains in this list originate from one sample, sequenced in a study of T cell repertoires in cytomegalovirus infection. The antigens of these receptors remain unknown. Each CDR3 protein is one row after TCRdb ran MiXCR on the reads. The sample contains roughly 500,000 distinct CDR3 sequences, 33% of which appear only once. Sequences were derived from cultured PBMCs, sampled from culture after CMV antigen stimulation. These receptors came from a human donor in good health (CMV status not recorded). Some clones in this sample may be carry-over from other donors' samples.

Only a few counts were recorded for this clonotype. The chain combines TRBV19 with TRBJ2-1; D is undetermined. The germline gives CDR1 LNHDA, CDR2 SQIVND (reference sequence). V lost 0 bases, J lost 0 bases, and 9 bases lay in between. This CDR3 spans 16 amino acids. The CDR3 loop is CASSIEASRSYNEQFF. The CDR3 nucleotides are TGTGCCAGTAGTATAGAGGCTAGTCGCTCCTACAATGAGCAGTTCTTC.

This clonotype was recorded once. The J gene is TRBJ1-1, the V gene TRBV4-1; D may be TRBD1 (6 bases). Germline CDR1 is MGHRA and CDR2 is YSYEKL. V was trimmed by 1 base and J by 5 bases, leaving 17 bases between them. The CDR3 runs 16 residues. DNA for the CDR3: TGCGCCAGCAGCCAAGTGGGGACCAGGGGAACGACTGAAGCTTTCTTT. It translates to CASSQVGTRGTTEAFF.

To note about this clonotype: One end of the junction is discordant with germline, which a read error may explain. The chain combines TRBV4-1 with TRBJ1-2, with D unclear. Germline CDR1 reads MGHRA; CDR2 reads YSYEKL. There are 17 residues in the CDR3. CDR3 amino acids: CASSQGPRPSINYGYTF. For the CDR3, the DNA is TGTGCCAGCAGCCAAGGGCCGAGACCGTCTATTAACTATGGCTACACCTTC.

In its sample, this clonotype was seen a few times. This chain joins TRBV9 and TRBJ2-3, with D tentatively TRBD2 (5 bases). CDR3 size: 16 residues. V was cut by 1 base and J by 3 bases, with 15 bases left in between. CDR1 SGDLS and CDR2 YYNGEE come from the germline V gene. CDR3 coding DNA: TGTGCCAGCAGCGTACCCGGACTGGCGGGTACAGATACGCAGTATTTT. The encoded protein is CASSVPGLAGTDTQYF.

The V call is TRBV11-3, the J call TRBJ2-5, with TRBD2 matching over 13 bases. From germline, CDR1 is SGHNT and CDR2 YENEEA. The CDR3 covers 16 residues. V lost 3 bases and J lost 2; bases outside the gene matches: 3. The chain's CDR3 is CASSFGTSGEQETQYF. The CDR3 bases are TGTGCCAGCAGCTTTGGGACTAGCGGGGAACAAGAGACCCAGTACTTC.

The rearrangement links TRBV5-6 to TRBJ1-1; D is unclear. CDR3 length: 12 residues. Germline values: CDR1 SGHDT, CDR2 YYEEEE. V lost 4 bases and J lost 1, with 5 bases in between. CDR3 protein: CASSRSNTEAFF. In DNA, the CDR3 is TGTGCCAGCAGCCGGTCGAACACTGAAGCTTTCTTT.

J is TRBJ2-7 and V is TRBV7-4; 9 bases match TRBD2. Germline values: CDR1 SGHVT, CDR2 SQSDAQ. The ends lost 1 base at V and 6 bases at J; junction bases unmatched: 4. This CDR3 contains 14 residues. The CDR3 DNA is TGTGCCAGCAGCTTAGGCACTAGCGGGTTCGAGCAGTACGTC. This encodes CASSLGTSGFEQYV.

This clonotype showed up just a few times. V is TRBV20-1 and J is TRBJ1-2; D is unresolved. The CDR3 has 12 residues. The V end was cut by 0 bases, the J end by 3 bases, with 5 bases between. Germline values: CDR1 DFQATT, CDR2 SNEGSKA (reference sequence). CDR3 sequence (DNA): TGCAGTGCTAGAGATCTCGACTATGGCTACACCTTC. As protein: CSARDLDYGYTF.

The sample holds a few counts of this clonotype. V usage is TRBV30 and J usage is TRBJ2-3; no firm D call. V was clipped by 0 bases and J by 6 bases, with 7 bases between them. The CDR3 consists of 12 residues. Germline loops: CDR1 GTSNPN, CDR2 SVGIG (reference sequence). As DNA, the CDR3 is TGTGCCTGGAGTGTACTGGGGGATACGCAGTATTTT. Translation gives CAWSVLGDTQYF.

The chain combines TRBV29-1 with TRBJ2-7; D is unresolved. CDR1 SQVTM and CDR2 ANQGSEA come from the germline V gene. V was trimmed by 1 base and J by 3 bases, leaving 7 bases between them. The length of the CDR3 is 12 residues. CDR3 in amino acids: CSVEADNYEQYF. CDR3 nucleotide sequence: TGCAGCGTTGAAGCAGATAACTACGAGCAGTACTTC.

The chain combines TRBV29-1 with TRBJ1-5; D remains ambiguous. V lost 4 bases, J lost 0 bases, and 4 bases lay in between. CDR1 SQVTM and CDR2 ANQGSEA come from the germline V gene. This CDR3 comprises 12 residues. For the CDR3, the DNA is TGCAGCGTTGGAGGTAGCAATCAGCCCCAGCATTTT. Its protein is CSVGGSNQPQHF. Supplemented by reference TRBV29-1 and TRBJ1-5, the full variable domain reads SAVISQKPSRDICQRGTSLTIQCQVDSQVTMMFWYRQQPGQSLTLIATANQGSEATYESGFVIDKFPISRPNLTFSTLTVSNMSPEDSSIYLCSVGGSNQPQHFGDGTRLSIL.

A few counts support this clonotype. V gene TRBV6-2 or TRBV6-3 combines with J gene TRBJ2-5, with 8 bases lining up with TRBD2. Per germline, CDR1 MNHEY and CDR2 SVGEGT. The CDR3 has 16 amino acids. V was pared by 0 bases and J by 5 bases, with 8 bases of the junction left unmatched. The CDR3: CASSYSASGSGETQYF. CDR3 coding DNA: TGTGCCAGCAGTTACTCAGCCAGCGGGAGTGGGGAGACCCAGTACTTC.

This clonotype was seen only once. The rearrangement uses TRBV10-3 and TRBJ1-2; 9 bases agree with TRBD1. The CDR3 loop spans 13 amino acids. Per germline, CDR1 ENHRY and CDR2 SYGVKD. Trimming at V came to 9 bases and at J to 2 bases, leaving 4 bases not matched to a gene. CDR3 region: CAMGDRENYGYTF. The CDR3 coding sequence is TGTGCCATGGGGGACAGGGAAAACTATGGCTACACCTTC.

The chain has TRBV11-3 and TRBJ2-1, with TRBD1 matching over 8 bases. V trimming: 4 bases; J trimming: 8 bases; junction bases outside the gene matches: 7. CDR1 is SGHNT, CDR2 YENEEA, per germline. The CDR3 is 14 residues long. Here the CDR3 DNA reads TGTGCCAGCAGCTCCAGGGGGCCGAGGGATGAGCAGTTCTTC. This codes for CASSSRGPRDEQFF.

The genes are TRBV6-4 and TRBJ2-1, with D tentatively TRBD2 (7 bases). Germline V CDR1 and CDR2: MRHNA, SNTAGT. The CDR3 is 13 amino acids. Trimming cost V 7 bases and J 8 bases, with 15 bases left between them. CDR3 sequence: CASKGGGSHEQFF. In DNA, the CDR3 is TGTGCCAGCAAGGGGGGGGGTAGCCATGAGCAGTTCTTC.

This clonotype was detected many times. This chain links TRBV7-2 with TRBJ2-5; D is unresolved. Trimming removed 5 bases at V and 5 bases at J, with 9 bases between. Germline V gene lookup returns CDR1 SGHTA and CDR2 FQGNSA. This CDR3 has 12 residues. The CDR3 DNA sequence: TGTGCCAGCAGCCCAAGGTGGGAGACCCAGTACTTC. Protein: CASSPRWETQYF.

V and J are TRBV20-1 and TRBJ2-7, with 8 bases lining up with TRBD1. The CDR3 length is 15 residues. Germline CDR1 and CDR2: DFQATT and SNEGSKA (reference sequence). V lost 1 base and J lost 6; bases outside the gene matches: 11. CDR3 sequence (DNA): TGCAGTGCTAGAGTAGGGCAGGGGGCGAGGGGCGAGCAGTACTTC. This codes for CSARVGQGARGEQYF.